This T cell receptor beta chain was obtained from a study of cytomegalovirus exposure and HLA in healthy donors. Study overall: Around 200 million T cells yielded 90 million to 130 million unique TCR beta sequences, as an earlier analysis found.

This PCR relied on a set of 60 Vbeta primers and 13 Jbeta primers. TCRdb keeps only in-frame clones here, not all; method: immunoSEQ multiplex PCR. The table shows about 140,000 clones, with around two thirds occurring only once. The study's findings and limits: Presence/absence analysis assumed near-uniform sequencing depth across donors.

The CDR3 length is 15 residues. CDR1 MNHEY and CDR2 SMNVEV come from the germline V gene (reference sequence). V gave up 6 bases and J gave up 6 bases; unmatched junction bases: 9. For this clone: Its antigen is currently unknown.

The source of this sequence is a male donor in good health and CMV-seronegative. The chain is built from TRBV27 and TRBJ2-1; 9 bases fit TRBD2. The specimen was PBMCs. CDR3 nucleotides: TGTGCCAGCAGGTGGGGCGGGGGGGCATTCAATGAGCAGTTCTTC. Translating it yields CASRWGGGAFNEQFF.